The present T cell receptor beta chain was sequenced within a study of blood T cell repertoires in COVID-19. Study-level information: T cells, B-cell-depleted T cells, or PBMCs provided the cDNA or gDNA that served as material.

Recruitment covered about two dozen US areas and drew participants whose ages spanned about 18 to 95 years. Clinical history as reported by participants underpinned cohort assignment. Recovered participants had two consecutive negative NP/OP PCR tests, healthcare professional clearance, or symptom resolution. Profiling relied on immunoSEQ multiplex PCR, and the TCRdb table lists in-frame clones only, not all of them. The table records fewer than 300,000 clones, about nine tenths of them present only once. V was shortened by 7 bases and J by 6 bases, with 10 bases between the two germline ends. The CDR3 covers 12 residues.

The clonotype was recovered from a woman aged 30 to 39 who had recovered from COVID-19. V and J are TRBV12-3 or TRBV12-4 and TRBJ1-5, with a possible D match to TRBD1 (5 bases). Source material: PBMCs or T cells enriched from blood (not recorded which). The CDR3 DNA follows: TGTGCCAGCACCTCCCAGGGTCAGCCCCAGCATTTT. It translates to CASTSQGQPQHF.